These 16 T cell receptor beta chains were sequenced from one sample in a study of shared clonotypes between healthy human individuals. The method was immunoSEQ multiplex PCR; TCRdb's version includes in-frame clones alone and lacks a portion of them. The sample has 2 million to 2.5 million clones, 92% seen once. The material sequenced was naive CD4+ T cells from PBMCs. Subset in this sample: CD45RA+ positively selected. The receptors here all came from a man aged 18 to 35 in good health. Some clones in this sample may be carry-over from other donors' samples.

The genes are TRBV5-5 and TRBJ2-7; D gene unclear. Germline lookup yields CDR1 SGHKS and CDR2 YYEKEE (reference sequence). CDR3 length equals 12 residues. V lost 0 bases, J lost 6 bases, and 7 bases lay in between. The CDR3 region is CASSLVSSEQYF. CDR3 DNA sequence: TGTGCCAGCAGCTTGGTCAGCTCCGAGCAGTACTTC.

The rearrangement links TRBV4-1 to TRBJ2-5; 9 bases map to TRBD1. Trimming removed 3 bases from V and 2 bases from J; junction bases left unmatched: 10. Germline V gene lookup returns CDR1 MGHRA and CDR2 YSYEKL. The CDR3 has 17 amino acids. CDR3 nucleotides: TGCGCCAGCAGCCAGACCCGGGACAGGGTGGGGCAAGAGACCCAGTACTTC. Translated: CASSQTRDRVGQETQYF.

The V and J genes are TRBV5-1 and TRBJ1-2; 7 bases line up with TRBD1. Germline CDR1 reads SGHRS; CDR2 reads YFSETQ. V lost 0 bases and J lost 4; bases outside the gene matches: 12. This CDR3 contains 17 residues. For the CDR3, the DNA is TGCGCCAGCAGCTTGGCCGTAGGGGGCGGTTTCGGCTATGGCTACACCTTC. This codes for CASSLAVGGGFGYGYTF.

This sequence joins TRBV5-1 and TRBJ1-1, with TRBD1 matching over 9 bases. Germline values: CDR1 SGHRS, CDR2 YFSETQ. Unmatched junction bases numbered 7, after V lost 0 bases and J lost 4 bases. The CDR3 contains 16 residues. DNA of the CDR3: TGCGCCAGCAGCTTGGAGGGACAGGGATATTTCACTGAAGCTTTCTTT. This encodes CASSLEGQGYFTEAFF.

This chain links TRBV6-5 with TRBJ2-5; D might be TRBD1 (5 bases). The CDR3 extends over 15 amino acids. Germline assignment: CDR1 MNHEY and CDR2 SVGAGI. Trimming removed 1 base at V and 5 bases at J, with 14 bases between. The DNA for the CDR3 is TGTGCCAGCAGTTACTGGTCGTCAGGGATGGAGACCCAGTACTTC. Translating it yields CASSYWSSGMETQYF.

CDR3 sequence: CASSLDRARGNEQFF. For the CDR3, the DNA is TGTGCCAGCAGCTTAGATCGGGCCAGGGGGAATGAGCAGTTCTTC. This chain connects TRBV7-8 to TRBJ2-1; the match to TRBD1 covers 7 bases. J lost 7 bases, V lost 1 base, and 7 bases had no gene match. This CDR3 has 15 residues. From germline, CDR1 is SGHVS and CDR2 FQNEAQ.

CDR3 amino acids: CASRGLRGGTFGGYTF. CDR3 nucleotides: TGTGCCAGCAGGGGGCTAAGGGGCGGGACTTTTGGTGGCTACACCTTC. This chain joins TRBV2 and TRBJ1-2; tentatively, D is TRBD1 (5 bases). Germline values: CDR1 SNHLY, CDR2 FYNNEI. The CDR3 is 16 amino acids. Between the trimmed V and J ends, which lost 6 bases and 7 bases, there was a span of 24 bases.

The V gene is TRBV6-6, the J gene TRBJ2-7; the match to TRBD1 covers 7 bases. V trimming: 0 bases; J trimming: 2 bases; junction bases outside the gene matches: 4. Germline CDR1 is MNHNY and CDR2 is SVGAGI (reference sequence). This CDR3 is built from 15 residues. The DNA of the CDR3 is TGTGCCAGCAGTTACTCTGGAGACAGGGCCTACGAGCAGTACTTC. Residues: CASSYSGDRAYEQYF.

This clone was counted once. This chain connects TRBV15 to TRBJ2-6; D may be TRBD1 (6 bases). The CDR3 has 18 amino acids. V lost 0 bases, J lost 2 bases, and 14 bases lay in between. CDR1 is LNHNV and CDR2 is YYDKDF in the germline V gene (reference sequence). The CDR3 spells CATSRDRQGTAGANVLTF. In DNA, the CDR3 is TGTGCCACCAGCAGAGATCGTCAGGGGACCGCTGGGGCCAACGTCCTGACTTTC.

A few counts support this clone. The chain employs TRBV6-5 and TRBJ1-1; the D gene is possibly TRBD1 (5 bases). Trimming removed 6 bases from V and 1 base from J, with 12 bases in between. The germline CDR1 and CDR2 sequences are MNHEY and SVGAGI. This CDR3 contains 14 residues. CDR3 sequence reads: CASRGRGPNTEAFF. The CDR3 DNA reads TGTGCCAGCAGGGGGAGGGGCCCGAACACTGAAGCTTTCTTT.

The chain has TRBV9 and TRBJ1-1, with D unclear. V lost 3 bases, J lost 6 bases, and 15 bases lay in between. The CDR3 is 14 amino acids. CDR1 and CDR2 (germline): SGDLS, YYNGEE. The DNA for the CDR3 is TGTGCCAGCAGCGCGCGTCTGGCGGTCTCTGAAGCTTTCTTT. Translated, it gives CASSARLAVSEAFF.

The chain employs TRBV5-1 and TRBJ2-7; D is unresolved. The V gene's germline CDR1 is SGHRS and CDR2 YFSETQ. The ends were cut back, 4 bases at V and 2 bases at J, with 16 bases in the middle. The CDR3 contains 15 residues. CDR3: CASSISAGSPYEQYF. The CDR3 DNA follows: TGCGCCAGCAGCATTTCTGCCGGGTCCCCCTACGAGCAGTACTTC.

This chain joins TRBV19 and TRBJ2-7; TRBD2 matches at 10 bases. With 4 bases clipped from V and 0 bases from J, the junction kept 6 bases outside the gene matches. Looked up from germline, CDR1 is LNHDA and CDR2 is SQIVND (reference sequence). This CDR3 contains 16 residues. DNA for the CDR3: TGTGCCAGTAGTACCGTAGCGGGAGGCAGCTCCTACGAGCAGTACTTC. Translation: CASSTVAGGSSYEQYF.

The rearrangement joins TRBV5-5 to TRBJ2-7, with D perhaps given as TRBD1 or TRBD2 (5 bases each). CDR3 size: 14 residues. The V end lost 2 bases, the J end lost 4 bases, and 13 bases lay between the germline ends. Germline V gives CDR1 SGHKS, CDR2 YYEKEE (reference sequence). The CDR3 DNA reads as TGTGCCAGCAGCTTTGGCCAGGGCGGGTACGAGCAGTACTTC. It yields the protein CASSFGQGGYEQYF.

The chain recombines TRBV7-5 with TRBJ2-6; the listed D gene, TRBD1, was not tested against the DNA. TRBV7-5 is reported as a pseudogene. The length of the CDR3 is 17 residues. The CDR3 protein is CARTQHCRQSRANVLTF. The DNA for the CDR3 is TGTGCCAGAACCCAGCATTGTAGACAAAGTCGGGCCAACGTCCTGACTTTC.

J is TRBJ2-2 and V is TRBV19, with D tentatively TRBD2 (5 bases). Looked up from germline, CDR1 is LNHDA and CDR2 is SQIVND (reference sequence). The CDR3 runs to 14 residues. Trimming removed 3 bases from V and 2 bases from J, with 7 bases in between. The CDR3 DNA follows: TGTGCCAGTAGTATGAGGGAAAACACCGGGGAGCTGTTTTTT. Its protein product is CASSMRENTGELFF.